Below are 10 T cell receptor beta chains sequenced from a single sample in a study of response to subunit inactivated influenza vaccine. TCRdb called the RT-PCR reads again in MiXCR, with one record for every CDR3 protein. The repertoire consists of some 520,000 distinct CDR3 sequences, with about 17% occurring once and the leading ten covering 3%. This specimen consisted of CD4+ T cells sorted from PBMCs, obtained around 25 months after vaccination. These TCRs come from a man aged 45 to 70 who received an inactivated influenza vaccine.

This chain joins TRBV7-8 and TRBJ2-3; D may match TRBD1 or TRBD2 (5 bases each). This CDR3 has 14 residues. Looked up from germline, CDR1 is SGHVS and CDR2 is FQNEAQ. V was pared by 0 bases and J by 7 bases, with 11 bases between. The CDR3 DNA follows: TGTGCCAGCAGCTTAGCGGCCGGGACGAATACGCAGTATTTT. Its translation: CASSLAAGTNTQYF.

This clonotype was seen a single time. V gene TRBV30 combines with J gene TRBJ2-7; D unclear. This CDR3 is built from 11 residues. Germline V CDR1 and CDR2: GTSNPN, SVGIG (reference sequence). The V gene lost 4 bases and the J gene lost 3 bases, with 7 bases spanning the gap. The CDR3 nucleotides are TGTGCCTGGACGGGCCGCTACGAGCAGTACTTC. It translates to CAWTGRYEQYF.

The J gene is TRBJ2-2, the V gene TRBV7-8; no clear D. The CDR3 is 16 amino acids. Germline-derived CDR1 and CDR2 are SGHVS and FQNEAQ. V gave up 1 base and J gave up 4 bases, with 13 bases separating them. CDR3 loop: CASSLVLYMSTGELFF. The DNA of the CDR3 is TGTGCCAGCAGCTTAGTTTTGTACATGTCCACCGGGGAGCTGTTTTTT.

This clonotype came up a few times. The rearrangement uses TRBV12-3 or TRBV12-4 and TRBJ2-4, with 9 bases lining up with TRBD1. The trim removed 6 bases at V and 4 bases at J, leaving 7 bases unmatched. The CDR3 contains 15 residues. The CDR3 protein is CASRIGTGWKNIQYF. Written as DNA, the CDR3 is TGTGCCAGCAGAATCGGGACAGGGTGGAAAAACATTCAGTACTTC.

In this sample, this clonotype turned up a few times. This chain connects TRBV6-2 or TRBV6-3 to TRBJ2-1, with 7 nucleotides matching TRBD2. Germline lookup yields CDR1 MNHEY and CDR2 SVGEGT. The CDR3 runs 18 residues. V shed 3 bases, J shed 5 bases, and the junction held 16 bases outside the gene matches. CDR3 sequence (DNA): TGTGCCAGCAGTTATGGGTGGGGAAGAGCGGGGTTGGACAATGAGCAGTTCTTC. It specifies CASSYGWGRAGLDNEQFF.

The J gene is TRBJ1-2, the V gene TRBV20-1; D is undetermined. V lost 4 bases to trimming and J lost 4 bases, with 7 bases between them. Germline values: CDR1 DFQATT, CDR2 SNEGSKA (reference sequence). This CDR3 contains 11 residues. CDR3 in DNA: TGCAGTGCTACCTCAGCCTATGGCTACACCTTC. Protein sequence: CSATSAYGYTF.

This clonotype turned up a few times. CDR3 sequence: CASSLEGGISYEQYF. CDR3 coding DNA: TGTGCCAGCAGCTTAGAAGGCGGGATCTCCTACGAGCAGTACTTC. The rearrangement links TRBV11-2 to TRBJ2-7; TRBD2 might be the D (6 bases). V was cut by 0 bases and J by 0 bases, with 9 bases left in between. The germline CDR1 and CDR2 sequences are SGHAT and FQNNGV. This CDR3 region has 15 residues.

The sample holds a few counts of this clonotype. A read error may account for a junction end that differs from germline. The genes are TRBV4-3 and TRBJ2-7, with a weak D call TRBD1 (6 bases). The CDR3 has 13 amino acids. CDR1 and CDR2 from the germline V gene are LGHNA and YSLEER. In nucleotides, the CDR3 is TGCGCCAGCAGCCAAGTAGGGACATATAAAGACGGCTTC. It translates to CASSQVGTYKDGF.

The chain uses TRBV4-3 and TRBJ2-1, with TRBD1 matching 8 bases. V lost 0 bases and J lost 8; bases outside the gene matches: 15. Per germline, CDR1 LGHNA and CDR2 YSLEER. CDR3 length: 18 amino acids. DNA for the CDR3: TGCGCCAGCAGCCAAGATCTAGTACGGACAGGGATCCTCCATGAGCAGTTCTTC. This gives the protein CASSQDLVRTGILHEQFF.

The table lists this clonotype with a few counts. The rearrangement links TRBV18 to TRBJ2-3; no definite D call. Germline assignment: CDR1 KGHSH and CDR2 LQKENI. V shed 0 bases and J shed 4 bases, with 8 bases lying between them. The CDR3 sequence is 14 residues long. In nucleotides, the CDR3 is TGTGCCAGCTCACCACCGGTTGGCGCAGATACGCAGTATTTT. This gives the protein CASSPPVGADTQYF. Complete variable domain (other parts from reference TRBV18 and TRBJ2-3): NAGVMQNPRHLVRRRGQEARLRCSPMKGHSHVYWYRQLPEEGLKFMVYLQKENIIDESGMPKERFSAEFPKEGPSILRIQQVVRGDSAAYFCASSPPVGADTQYFGPGTRLTVL.